A single sample is the source of the 10 T cell receptor beta chains below, sequenced in a study of blood T cells in healthy people across ages. Together with a sample-barcoded 5' primer, a J-beta primer mix was included in a second PCR lasting 7 to 11 cycles. TCRdb independently ran MiXCR on the 5' RACE reads; one entry per CDR3 protein. The data hold roughly 800,000 distinct CDR3 sequences, with 25% observed a single time. These data were also filed under a second study, of T cells of mothers and their children.

Sample: blood. The source of these receptors is a boy between 5 and 17 years old in good health.

The chain combines TRBV7-9 with TRBJ2-5; 7 bases line up with TRBD1. Germline lookup yields CDR1 SEHNR and CDR2 FQNEAQ (reference sequence). This CDR3 is 15 amino acids long. With 1 base clipped from V and 2 bases from J, the junction kept 4 bases outside the gene matches. The CDR3 protein is CASSLESRGQETQYF. In DNA form, the CDR3 reads TGTGCCAGCAGCTTAGAAAGCAGGGGGCAAGAGACCCAGTACTTC.

The chain combines TRBV5-6 with TRBJ1-1; maybe TRBD1 (5 bases). CDR3 length equals 18 residues. V was clipped by 1 base and J by 5 bases, with 24 bases between them. The V gene's germline CDR1 is SGHDT and CDR2 YYEEEE. The CDR3 DNA is TGTGCCAGCAGCTTGTGGGGGTCCAACAGAGGCGCCAGGACTGAAGCTTTCTTT. This gives the protein CASSLWGSNRGARTEAFF.

CDR3 residues: CSAWDGQVYSYEQYF. CDR3 coding DNA: TGCAGTGCTTGGGACGGACAGGTTTATTCCTACGAGCAGTACTTC. The genes are TRBV20-1 and TRBJ2-5; 7 bases align to TRBD1. The J call may be wrong; the DNA end is better matched by TRBJ2-7. CDR1 is DFQATT and CDR2 is SNEGSKA in the germline V gene (reference sequence). This CDR3 is built from 15 residues.

The V and J genes are TRBV7-2 and TRBJ2-1; no firm D call. The V gene lost 7 bases and the J gene lost 8 bases, with 9 bases spanning the gap. Germline lookup yields CDR1 SGHTA and CDR2 FQGNSA. CDR3 length: 11 amino acids. The CDR3, as DNA: TGTGCCAGCACCTCGGCGGATGAGCAGTTCTTC. Protein: CASTSADEQFF.

This rearrangement joins TRBV4-2 to TRBJ2-1; a weak D match, TRBD2 (6 bases). Germline CDR1 is LGHNA and CDR2 is YNFKEQ. Trimming removed 0 bases from V and 0 bases from J, with 15 bases in between. The CDR3 covers 18 residues. This CDR3 reads CASSQDPASESSYNEQFF. The CDR3 coding sequence is TGTGCCAGCAGCCAAGATCCGGCTAGCGAGAGCTCCTACAATGAGCAGTTCTTC.

J is TRBJ2-2 and V is TRBV28; 9 positions match TRBD1. The germline V gene has CDR1 MDHEN and CDR2 SYDVKM. The CDR3 runs 16 residues. J lost 5 bases, V lost 8 bases, and 12 bases had no gene match. The CDR3 here is CASSGGGTGKTGELFF. CDR3 DNA: TGTGCCAGCTCCGGGGGCGGGACAGGGAAGACCGGGGAGCTGTTTTTT.

The chain uses TRBV6-2 or TRBV6-3 and TRBJ2-7; TRBD1 might be the D (5 bases). Per germline, CDR1 MNHEY and CDR2 SVGEGT. Trimming removed 3 bases at V and 3 bases at J, with 18 bases between. The CDR3 loop spans 16 amino acids. CDR3 protein: CASSYQGWRQDYEQYF. CDR3 nucleotide sequence: TGTGCCAGCAGTTATCAGGGTTGGCGGCAGGACTACGAGCAGTACTTC.

The rearrangement links TRBV12-3 or TRBV12-4 to TRBJ2-5, with D possibly matching TRBD1 (5 bases). CDR3 length: 14 amino acids. V was shortened by 1 base and J by 5 bases, with 11 bases between the two germline ends. This CDR3 reads CASSLDRPLETQYF. DNA of the CDR3: TGTGCCAGCAGTTTAGACAGGCCCTTGGAGACCCAGTACTTC.

V and J are TRBV21-1 and TRBJ2-3. TRBV21-1 is designated a pseudogene. The CDR3 is 15 amino acids. Here the CDR3 DNA reads TGTGCCAGCAGCAAAGTTTCGGTTTGCACAGATACGCAGTATTTT. It is translated as CASSKVSVCTDTQYF.

This clonotype was detected a few times. This chain connects TRBV25-1 to TRBJ2-5; 14 bases fit TRBD2. The J call may be in error: the DNA end matches TRBJ2-7 better. The CDR3 is 16 residues long. CDR1 and CDR2 from the germline V gene are MGHDK and SYGVNS. The CDR3 sequence is CASTGLAGGPPYEQYF. The CDR3 DNA follows: TGTGCCAGCACCGGACTAGCGGGGGGCCCTCCCTACGAGCAGTACTTC.